The T cell receptor beta chain under discussion was sequenced for a study of T cell repertoires in cytomegalovirus infection. Study-wide context: Shared public TCR beta signatures pointed to both CMV infection and a matching HLA type. Overall study findings and caveats: Across the ex vivo response, the dominant clonotypes were HLA-C-restricted CMV-specific TCR beta clonotypes. People with CMV and the relevant HLA were identified by cumulative public TCR beta family frequency.

This clonotype was detected many times. Its antigen is unknown. One entry per CDR3 protein, called by TCRdb with MiXCR from the reads. Here the sample spans 200,000 to 300,000 distinct CDR3 sequences, approximately 7% being singletons. V lost 4 bases and J lost 6; bases outside the gene matches: 17. The CDR3 is 18 residues long. CDR1 is MNHEY, CDR2 SVGEGT, per germline. Specimen: PBMCs. The source is a human donor in good health (CMV status not recorded). Some clones in this sample may be carry-over from other donors' samples. The chain uses TRBV6-2 or TRBV6-3 and TRBJ1-1, with 10 nucleotides matching TRBD1. CDR3 sequence reads: CASSSYESGTGVPAEAFF. In nucleotides, the CDR3 is TGTGCCAGCAGTTCCTATGAATCCGGGACAGGGGTACCCGCTGAAGCTTTCTTT.